These T cell receptor beta chains were read from a single sample in a study of OX40 agonist ivuxolimab in advanced cancers. TCRdb keeps only in-frame clones here, not all; method: immunoSEQ multiplex PCR. The table shows tens of thousands of clones, with more than 80% occurring only once. The source material was CD4+ or CD8+ T cells sorted from blood, sampled in a trial of the OX40 agonist ivuxolimab. The origin of the receptors is an adult with an advanced solid tumor such as melanoma, head and neck, liver or kidney cancer. Both conserved end residues are trimmed from each CDR3.

V | CDR3
TRBV10-3 | AISVAGNTEAF
TRBV5-1 | ASSWGRQGAWETQY
TRBV14 | ASSQVCARSSQDRPTSGGTQY
TRBV28 | ASRLTGTGVTGELF
TRBV9 | ASSVVLTGGHDEQF
TRBV5-1 | ASTLRGTLNSPLH
TRBV7-2 | ASSLGTGGDYGYT
TRBV7-2 | ASSLETGVPTKH
TRBV6-5 | ASSYGGPITDTQY
TRBV19 | ATRGQGRQPQH
TRBV27 | ASSVQDWLQSRANVLT
TRBV19 | ASSRGTADYYEQY
TRBV2 | ASKSSGRYTDTQY
TRBV5-1 | ASSALNTGELF
TRBV7-9 | ASSPPSGQGVSYNEQF
TRBV7-9 | ASSLMGGDTQY
TRBV4-1 | ASSQEFITGVRLYGYT
TRBV7-8 | ASSLVEWAAEKLF
TRBV28 | ASSRASNTIY
TRBV6-5 | ASSYSRAGEAF
TRBV28 | ASRVDSYNEQF
TRBV11-1 | ASSPGGLAGGITGELF
TRBV2 | ASSDALHRGNTEAF
TRBV5-1 | ASSGGLAASLYEQY
TRBV7-2 | AIGTGDGDTQY
TRBV5-1 | ASSLTSGGATDTQY
TRBV28 | ASTPGRGLLKPQH
TRBV19 | ASSTPASGSHSYEQY
TRBV28 | ASSLRQALL
TRBV2 | ASSLDRTVLYEQY
TRBV2 | ASRAEGYEQY
TRBV2 | ASSEGQQETQY
TRBV4-1 | ASSLSPLSNEKLF
TRBV2 | ASKGEGQPQH
TRBV23-1 | ASSQTPGPDDPNTGELF
TRBV5-1 | ASRLNTAQETQY
TRBV28 | ASSLSGQGGLEQY
TRBV27 | ASRRGRSSYEQY
TRBV7-9 | ASSLVGWQPTGELF
TRBV7-2 | ASSSSGTQY
TRBV11-2 | ASSLDNQPQH
TRBV7-3 | ASSLRGVENEKLF
TRBV7-2 | ASSPRVGGETQY
TRBV7-2 | ASSPPRGLAEYNEQF